A selection of T cell receptor beta chains follows, all from one sample in a study of T cells after yellow fever vaccination. Via MiXCR, TCRdb re-called the 5' RACE reads, giving one row per CDR3 protein. The data show around 500,000 distinct CDR3 sequences, with 21% seen just once and roughly a sixth held by the top ten. This specimen was PBMCs, taken more than 20 days after the first yellow fever vaccination. The receptors stem from a man in his late teens or twenties who received the YFV17D yellow fever vaccine. Both conserved end residues are part of each CDR3. Each record gives: V gene, J gene, CDR3 protein.

>TRBV12-3/TRBV12-4|TRBJ2-7
CASRAGGPGYEQYF
>TRBV5-4|TRBJ2-7
CASSLDSPGGEQYF
>TRBV4-3|TRBJ1-6
CASSQGSTGGSPLHF
>TRBV29-1|TRBJ1-3
CSVLLSSGNTIYF
>TRBV4-1|TRBJ2-5
CASSQGGDGWETQYF
>TRBV15|TRBJ2-4
CATSRDSTVVGKNIQYF
>TRBV29-1|TRBJ2-2
CSVDLNSNTGELFF
>TRBV4-3|TRBJ1-2
CASSQETAYGYTF
>TRBV18|TRBJ2-7
CASSFARDEQYF
>TRBV5-1|TRBJ2-2
CASSYDTVSGELFF
>TRBV23-1|TRBJ2-1
CASSPPLLGAPPTNEQFF
>TRBV20-1|TRBJ2-3
CSARTGFTDTQYF
>TRBV4-2|TRBJ2-7
CASSQGAGGPSYEQYF
>TRBV6-6|TRBJ2-7
CASSPRTDYEQYF
>TRBV2|TRBJ2-3
CASSERGSGGPGYF
>TRBV7-8|TRBJ2-3
CASSSQEDTQYF
>TRBV3-1|TRBJ2-1
CASSHLAGAHNEQFF
>TRBV20-1|TRBJ2-1
CSGRDLRGFNLGRDNEQFF
>TRBV6-5|TRBJ1-5
CASWTGGQPQHF
>TRBV5-1|TRBJ2-1
CASSPEPGLAYNEQFF
>TRBV25-1|TRBJ2-1
CASSALSGGGDNEQFF
>TRBV6-2/TRBV6-3|TRBJ2-5
CASSYNLDRGYQETQYF
>TRBV6-1|TRBJ1-5
CASGDTGRQPQHF
>TRBV12-5|TRBJ2-2
CASGLNRYGELFF
>TRBV11-2|TRBJ1-4
CASSLTRDEKLFF
>TRBV28|TRBJ2-5
CASREQGWETQYF
>TRBV5-1|TRBJ2-2
CASSLSGAGWTGELFF
>TRBV6-1|TRBJ1-5
CASGRTYGNQPQHF